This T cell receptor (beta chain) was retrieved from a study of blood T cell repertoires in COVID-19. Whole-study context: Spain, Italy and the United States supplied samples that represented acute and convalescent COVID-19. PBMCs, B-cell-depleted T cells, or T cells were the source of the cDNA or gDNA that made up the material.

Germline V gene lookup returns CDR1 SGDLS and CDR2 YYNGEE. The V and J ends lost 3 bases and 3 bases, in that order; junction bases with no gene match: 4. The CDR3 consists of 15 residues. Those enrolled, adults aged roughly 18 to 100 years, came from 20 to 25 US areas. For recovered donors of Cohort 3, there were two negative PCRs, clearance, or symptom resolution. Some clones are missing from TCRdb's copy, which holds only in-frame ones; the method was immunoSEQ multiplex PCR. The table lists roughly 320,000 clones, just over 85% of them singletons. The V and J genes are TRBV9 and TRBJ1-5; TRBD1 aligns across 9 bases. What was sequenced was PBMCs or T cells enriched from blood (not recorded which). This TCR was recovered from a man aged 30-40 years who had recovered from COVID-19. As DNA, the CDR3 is TGTGCCAGCAGCGGCGGGACAGGGAACAATCAGCCCCAGCATTTT. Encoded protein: CASSGGTGNNQPQHF.